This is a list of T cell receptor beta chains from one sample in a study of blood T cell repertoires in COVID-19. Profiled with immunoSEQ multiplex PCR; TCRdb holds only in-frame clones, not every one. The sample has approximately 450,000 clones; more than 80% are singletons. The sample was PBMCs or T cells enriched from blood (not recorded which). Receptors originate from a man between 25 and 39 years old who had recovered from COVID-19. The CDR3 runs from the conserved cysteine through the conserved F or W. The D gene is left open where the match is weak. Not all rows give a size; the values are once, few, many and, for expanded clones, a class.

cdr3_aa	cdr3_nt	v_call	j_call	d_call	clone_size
CASSHTLAANEQFF	TGTGCCAGCAGCCACACTCTTGCAGCGAATGAGCAGTTCTTC	TRBV7-6	TRBJ2-1	.	.
CASSQRTGLGGTEAFF	TGTGCCAGCAGCCAGAGGACAGGGCTGGGTGGCACTGAAGCTTTCTTT	TRBV14	TRBJ1-1	TRBD1	.
CATSNPTGSGNTIYF	TGTGCCACCAGCAACCCGACAGGGTCTGGAAACACCATATATTTT	TRBV10-3	TRBJ1-3	TRBD1	.
CASSLTGQVPYEQYF	TGTGCCAGCAGCTTAACGGGACAGGTACCCTACGAGCAGTACTTC	TRBV7-3	TRBJ2-7	TRBD1	.
CASISQGAGFYEQYF	TGTGCCAGCATTTCACAGGGGGCTGGATTCTACGAGCAGTACTTC	TRBV6-5	TRBJ2-7	TRBD1	.
CASSLGGGTYEQYF	TGTGCCAGCAGCTTAGGCGGGGGGACTTACGAGCAGTACTTC	TRBV11-2	TRBJ2-7	TRBD2	.
CASSIGGQGLNQPQHF	TGTGCCAGTAGTATTGGGGGACAGGGGCTGAATCAGCCCCAGCATTTT	TRBV19	TRBJ1-5	TRBD1	.
CASSRTSGNTDTQYF	TGCGCCAGCAGCCGGACTAGCGGGAACACAGATACGCAGTATTTT	TRBV5-1	TRBJ2-3	TRBD2	.
CASSREGNTEAFF	TGTGCCAGCAGCAGGGAAGGGAACACTGAAGCTTTCTTT	TRBV6-5	TRBJ1-1	.	.
CASSFPRNSGEGYTF	TGTGCCAGCAGCTTTCCCAGGAACTCGGGGGAAGGCTACACCTTC	TRBV7-9	TRBJ1-2	.	.
CASSSRTTPLHF	TGTGCCAGCAGTTCTCGGACTACACCCCTCCACTTT	TRBV28	TRBJ1-6	.	.
CASSARTSGRAISYNEQFF	TGTGCCAGCAGTGCCCGGACTAGCGGGAGGGCCATCTCCTACAATGAGCAGTTCTTC	TRBV6-4	TRBJ2-1	TRBD2	.
CASHRRGPLHF	TGTGCCAGCCACAGAAGGGGACCCCTCCACTTT	TRBV28	TRBJ1-6	.	many
CASSFTGGPLYGYTF	TGTGCCAGCAGCTTCACAGGGGGGCCCCTCTATGGCTACACCTTC	TRBV7-9	TRBJ1-2	TRBD1	once
CASSYQVVSPETQYF	TGTGCCAGCAGTTACCAGGTGGTTTCGCCGGAGACCCAGTACTTC	TRBV6-5	TRBJ2-5	.	.
CASGLSTPGQGHEQFF	TGTGCTAGTGGTTTGTCGACTCCGGGACAGGGTCATGAGCAGTTCTTC	TRBV12-5	TRBJ2-1	TRBD1	.
CASSVASGAGTGELFF	TGTGCCAGCAGCGTAGCGTCAGGGGCGGGCACCGGGGAGCTGTTTTTT	TRBV9	TRBJ2-2	.	.
CSARLDTQYF	TGCAGTGCCCGACTAGATACGCAGTATTTT	TRBV20-1	TRBJ2-3	.	.
CASRAGQGTEAFF	TGCGCCAGCAGAGCGGGACAGGGGACTGAAGCTTTCTTT	TRBV10-2	TRBJ1-1	TRBD1	.
CASSSTDSNQPQHF	TGTGCCAGCAGCTCGACAGATAGCAATCAGCCCCAGCATTTT	TRBV11-2	TRBJ1-5	.	.
CASRPGITGGSNSPLHF	TGTGCCAGCAGGCCAGGAATAACAGGGGGTTCTAATTCACCCCTCCACTTT	TRBV5-5	TRBJ1-6	TRBD1	.
CASSLQGTDTQYF	TGCGCCAGCAGTCTACAGGGTACAGATACGCAGTATTTT	TRBV10-1	TRBJ2-3	.	.